This T cell receptor beta chain comes out of a study of blood T cell repertoires in COVID-19. Study-wide context: COVID-19 samples from acute and convalescent phases originated in the United States, Italy and Spain.

Assay: immunoSEQ multiplex PCR; the TCRdb copy retains only in-frame clones and omits some. The table includes over 150,000 clones, 65% to 90% detected once. This clone has more than one count but fewer than ten. The clonotype comes from a man aged 45-65 years with active or convalescent COVID-19. The sample was peripheral blood.

The CDR3 loop is CASSLLGQGYGYTF. CDR3 DNA: TGTGCCAGCAGTTTATTGGGACAGGGCTATGGCTACACCTTC. V gene TRBV27 combines with J gene TRBJ1-2; the match to TRBD1 covers 9 bases. The CDR3 length is 14 residues. V lost 1 base to trimming and J lost 4 bases; unmatched junction nucleotides: 1. Germline V gives CDR1 MNHEY, CDR2 SMNVEV (reference sequence).